These T cell receptor beta chains were read from a single sample in a study of cytomegalovirus exposure and HLA in healthy donors. The method was immunoSEQ multiplex PCR; TCRdb's version includes in-frame clones alone and lacks a portion of them. The table lists roughly 90,000 clones, roughly 78% of them singletons. The material sequenced was PBMCs. The receptors stem from a woman aged 35 to 49 in good health and CMV-seropositive. Each CDR3 is given with its conserved first and last residue. Each record gives: clone size, V gene, J gene, D gene, CDR3 DNA, CDR3 protein. D genes are given only for firm matches. Only some rows state a clone size, as once, few, many or a class for expanded clones.

abundance: NA; v_gene: TRBV6-5; j_gene: TRBJ2-1; d_gene: NA; CDR3nt: TGTGCCAGCAGTTACGCTGCGGGAACCTACAATGAGCAGTTCTTC; CDR3aa: CASSYAAGTYNEQFF
abundance: once; v_gene: TRBV4-3; j_gene: TRBJ2-3; d_gene: NA; CDR3nt: TGCGCCAGCAGCCAACTCGGACTGGCAGATACGCAGTATTTT; CDR3aa: CASSQLGLADTQYF
abundance: NA; v_gene: TRBV18; j_gene: TRBJ1-4; d_gene: NA; CDR3nt: TGTGCCAGCTCACTAGAAAGGCTGGAAGCAGGGAGGACTAATGAAAAACTGTTTTTT; CDR3aa: CASSLERLEAGRTNEKLFF
abundance: NA; v_gene: TRBV7-2; j_gene: TRBJ2-5; d_gene: TRBD2; CDR3nt: TGTGCCAGCAGCTTGGGACTAGCGGGATCACAAGAGACCCAGTACTTC; CDR3aa: CASSLGLAGSQETQYF
abundance: NA; v_gene: TRBV5-4; j_gene: TRBJ2-7; d_gene: NA; CDR3nt: TGTGCCAGCAGCCACTGGAGCGGCCCGTCCTACGAGCAGTACTTC; CDR3aa: CASSHWSGPSYEQYF
abundance: NA; v_gene: TRBV9; j_gene: TRBJ2-5; d_gene: TRBD2; CDR3nt: TGTGCCAGCAGCGTATGGATAGCGGGAGGCGAGACCCAGTACTTC; CDR3aa: CASSVWIAGGETQYF
abundance: NA; v_gene: TRBV7-9; j_gene: TRBJ2-7; d_gene: NA; CDR3nt: TGTGCCAGCAGCTTAATGGGCTCCGCGTCCTACGAGCAGTACTTC; CDR3aa: CASSLMGSASYEQYF
abundance: NA; v_gene: TRBV10-3; j_gene: TRBJ2-7; d_gene: TRBD2; CDR3nt: TGTGCCATCAGTGAGGCTAGCGGCAAAACTGCTTACGAGCAGTACTTC; CDR3aa: CAISEASGKTAYEQYF
abundance: NA; v_gene: TRBV19; j_gene: TRBJ1-2; d_gene: NA; CDR3nt: TGTGCCAGTAGTATATCGGGGGGCTATGGCTACACCTTC; CDR3aa: CASSISGGYGYTF
abundance: NA; v_gene: TRBV7-2; j_gene: TRBJ2-1; d_gene: NA; CDR3nt: TGTGCCAGCCTTGCGGGGCTAGCGAGTGTTGAGCAGTTCTTC; CDR3aa: CASLAGLASVEQFF
abundance: NA; v_gene: TRBV7-6; j_gene: TRBJ2-3; d_gene: NA; CDR3nt: TGTGCCAGCAGCTTTCGGGGGCGGGGGCTCAGCACAGATACGCAGTATTTT; CDR3aa: CASSFRGRGLSTDTQYF
abundance: NA; v_gene: TRBV21-1; j_gene: TRBJ2-3; d_gene: NA; CDR3nt: TGTGCCAGCAGCACCCTAGCGGGAGGGCCCACAGATACGCAGTATTTT; CDR3aa: CASSTLAGGPTDTQYF
abundance: NA; v_gene: TRBV2; j_gene: TRBJ2-1; d_gene: NA; CDR3nt: TGTGCCAGCAGTGAAGCCCTGGGACCGGCGGGGAATGAGCAGTTCTTC; CDR3aa: CASSEALGPAGNEQFF
abundance: NA; v_gene: TRBV5-1; j_gene: TRBJ1-1; d_gene: NA; CDR3nt: TGCGCCAGCAGCCCCTTCATGGCGGGCACTGAAGCTTTCTTT; CDR3aa: CASSPFMAGTEAFF
abundance: NA; v_gene: TRBV6-4; j_gene: TRBJ1-2; d_gene: NA; CDR3nt: TGTGCCAGCAGCCTAACGAGTTCGAACTATGGCTACACCTTC; CDR3aa: CASSLTSSNYGYTF
abundance: NA; v_gene: TRBV19; j_gene: TRBJ2-7; d_gene: NA; CDR3nt: TGTGCCAGTAGTCCCCGCGGAGGGGCCCTCGAGCAGTACTTC; CDR3aa: CASSPRGGALEQYF
abundance: NA; v_gene: TRBV19; j_gene: TRBJ2-2; d_gene: TRBD1; CDR3nt: TGTGCCAGTAGTATGACAGGGGGTGTCGGGGAGCTGTTTTTT; CDR3aa: CASSMTGGVGELFF
abundance: few; v_gene: TRBV19; j_gene: TRBJ1-1; d_gene: NA; CDR3nt: TGTGCCAGTAGTGTCACAGGGTACAATGAAGCTTTCTTT; CDR3aa: CASSVTGYNEAFF
abundance: NA; v_gene: TRBV5-4; j_gene: TRBJ2-4; d_gene: TRBD1; CDR3nt: TGTGCCAGCAGCTTGGTAGGGGGCGTCGACATTCAGTACTTC; CDR3aa: CASSLVGGVDIQYF
abundance: NA; v_gene: TRBV6-6; j_gene: TRBJ2-7; d_gene: TRBD1; CDR3nt: TGTGCCAGCGTCCAGGGGGCTGGCTACGAGCAGTACTTC; CDR3aa: CASVQGAGYEQYF
abundance: NA; v_gene: TRBV7-2; j_gene: TRBJ2-7; d_gene: NA; CDR3nt: TGTGCCAGCACCAGGGACTGGAGCTCCTACGAGCAGTACTTC; CDR3aa: CASTRDWSSYEQYF
abundance: NA; v_gene: TRBV6-1; j_gene: TRBJ1-4; d_gene: NA; CDR3nt: TGTGCCAGCGGACAATTCGGGACTAATGAAAAACTGTTTTTT; CDR3aa: CASGQFGTNEKLFF
abundance: NA; v_gene: TRBV7-2; j_gene: TRBJ1-1; d_gene: TRBD1; CDR3nt: TGTGCCAGCAGCGGGGGGACAGGGGGGATGAACACTGAAGCTTTCTTT; CDR3aa: CASSGGTGGMNTEAFF
abundance: NA; v_gene: TRBV18; j_gene: TRBJ2-1; d_gene: TRBD2; CDR3nt: TGTGCCAGCTCACCAGTGAGACTAGCGCCTGTAACTTACAATGAGCAGTTCTTC; CDR3aa: CASSPVRLAPVTYNEQFF
abundance: NA; v_gene: TRBV11-3; j_gene: TRBJ2-3; d_gene: TRBD2; CDR3nt: TGTGCCAGCAGCTCAGGGACTAGCCGGGGTACGCAGTATTTT; CDR3aa: CASSSGTSRGTQYF
abundance: NA; v_gene: TRBV4-3; j_gene: TRBJ1-5; d_gene: NA; CDR3nt: TGCGCCAGCAGCCCCGGGGGGGGTAACAATCAGCCCCAGCATTTT; CDR3aa: CASSPGGGNNQPQHF
abundance: NA; v_gene: TRBV19; j_gene: TRBJ1-5; d_gene: TRBD1; CDR3nt: TGTGCCAGTAGTATAGATGGGGGGACAGGGTTTGGTCAGCCCCAGCATTTT; CDR3aa: CASSIDGGTGFGQPQHF
abundance: few; v_gene: TRBV23-1; j_gene: TRBJ2-7; d_gene: NA; CDR3nt: TGCGCCAGCAGTCATTCTTGCGAGCAGTACTTC; CDR3aa: CASSHSCEQYF
abundance: NA; v_gene: TRBV28; j_gene: TRBJ1-2; d_gene: NA; CDR3nt: TGTGCCAGCAGTTTTGTTGCAGTCCCCAGCTATGGCTACACCTTC; CDR3aa: CASSFVAVPSYGYTF
abundance: NA; v_gene: TRBV11-2; j_gene: TRBJ1-2; d_gene: NA; CDR3nt: TGTGCCAGCAGCTTAGCTCCGGGGGGCGGTGGCTACACCTTC; CDR3aa: CASSLAPGGGGYTF
abundance: few; v_gene: TRBV7-6; j_gene: TRBJ2-3; d_gene: TRBD2; CDR3nt: TGTGCCAGCAGCTTAGGACTAGCGGGAGGGCCGAATACGCAGTATTTT; CDR3aa: CASSLGLAGGPNTQYF
abundance: few; v_gene: TRBV9; j_gene: TRBJ2-3; d_gene: TRBD2; CDR3nt: TGTGCCAGCAGCGTAGTAGCTAGCGGGATCACAGATACGCAGTATTTT; CDR3aa: CASSVVASGITDTQYF